This T cell receptor (beta chain) was sequenced during a study of T cell changes during pregnancy in multiple sclerosis. The protocol was immunoSEQ multiplex PCR, while the TCRdb copy is restricted to in-frame clones and leaves out a portion. This sample has over 90,000 clones, with roughly nine tenths found just once. The J segment lost 2 bases and the V segment lost 0 bases, leaving 1 base of the junction unmatched. The CDR3 runs to 15 residues. The V gene's germline CDR1 is SGHRS and CDR2 YFSETQ. The rearrangement joins TRBV5-1 to TRBJ2-1; 8 nucleotides agree with TRBD2. This receptor was taken from a female donor in good health, enrolled as a control in a pregnancy study. Sequenced material: peripheral blood, taken in the second trimester of pregnancy. CDR3 DNA: TGCGCCAGCAGCTTGGAGGGACTAGCCTACAATGAGCAGTTCTTC. It codes for CASSLEGLAYNEQFF.